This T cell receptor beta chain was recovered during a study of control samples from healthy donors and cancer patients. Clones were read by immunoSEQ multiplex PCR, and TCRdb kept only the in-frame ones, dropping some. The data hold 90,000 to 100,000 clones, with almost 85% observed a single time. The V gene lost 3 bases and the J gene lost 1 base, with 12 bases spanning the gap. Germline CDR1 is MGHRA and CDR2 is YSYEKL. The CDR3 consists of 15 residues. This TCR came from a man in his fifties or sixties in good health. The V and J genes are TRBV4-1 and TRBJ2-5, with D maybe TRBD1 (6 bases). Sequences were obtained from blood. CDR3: CASSQGNRVQETQYF. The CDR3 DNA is TGCGCCAGCAGCCAGGGGAACAGGGTCCAAGAGACCCAGTACTTC.